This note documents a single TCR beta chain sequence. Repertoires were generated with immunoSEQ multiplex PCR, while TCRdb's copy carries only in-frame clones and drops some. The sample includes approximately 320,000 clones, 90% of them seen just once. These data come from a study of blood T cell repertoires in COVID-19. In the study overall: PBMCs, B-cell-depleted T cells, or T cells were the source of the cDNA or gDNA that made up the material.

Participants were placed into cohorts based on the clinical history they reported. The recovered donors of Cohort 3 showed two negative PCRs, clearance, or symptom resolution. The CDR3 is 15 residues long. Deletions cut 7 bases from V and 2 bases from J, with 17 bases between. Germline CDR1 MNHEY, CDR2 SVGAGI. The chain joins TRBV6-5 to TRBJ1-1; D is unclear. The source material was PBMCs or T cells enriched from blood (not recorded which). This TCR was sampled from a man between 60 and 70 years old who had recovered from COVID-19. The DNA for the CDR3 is TGTGCCAGCAAACGAACCCGATCAGGCAACACTGAAGCTTTCTTT. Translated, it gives CASKRTRSGNTEAFF.